This entry lists 18 T cell receptor beta chains sequenced from one sample in a study of regulatory T cells in long-lasting Graves disease. In building TCR beta libraries, iRepertoire HTBI primers were used together with Arm-PCR of CDR3 regions. TCRdb recomputed calls from the multiplex PCR reads with MiXCR, one row per CDR3 protein. Of 400,000 or so distinct CDR3 sequences in the sample, roughly 20% are singletons; the top ten hold roughly 20%. Time point of the sample: persistent/refractory GD, antithyroid drugs over 5 years with positive TRAb. RNA extracted from PBMCs served as the sequencing template. The sequences come from peripheral blood mononuclear cells (PBMCs), collected when the disease was refractory, from a patient treated with antithyroid drugs. These receptors all come from a female donor with Graves disease.

This clonotype occurred many times. The gene calls are TRBV28 and TRBJ1-5, with a weak D call TRBD1 (5 bases). The V end was cut by 7 bases, the J end by 5 bases, with 18 bases between. Germline CDR1 reads MDHEN; CDR2 reads SYDVKM. The CDR3 runs to 15 residues. The CDR3 region has the DNA TGTGCCAGCAAACTGGCCCCGAGGGGAGATCAGCCCCAGCATTTT. Its protein is CASKLAPRGDQPQHF.

This clonotype was found many times. The J gene is TRBJ2-5, the V gene TRBV7-8, with TRBD2 matching over 7 bases. CDR3 length equals 16 residues. J was trimmed by 4 bases and V by 5 bases; bases with no gene match: 13. Per germline, CDR1 SGHVS and CDR2 FQNEAQ. This CDR3 is CASSLRRLALRETQYF. CDR3 DNA sequence: TGTGCCAGCAGCCTTCGGAGACTAGCCCTCAGAGAGACCCAGTACTTC.

This clonotype has at least ten counts. The rearrangement links TRBV12-5 to TRBJ1-4; no reliable D call. Germline loops: CDR1 LGHNT, CDR2 FRNRAP. V was trimmed by 5 bases and J by 14 bases, leaving 18 bases between them. This CDR3 spans 13 amino acids. DNA of the CDR3: TGTGCTAGTGGTGTACTCTCCTACCCCGGGCTGTTTTTT. It specifies CASGVLSYPGLFF.

At least ten counts were recorded for this clonotype. The V gene is TRBV15, the J gene TRBJ2-5, with 8 bases identical to TRBD1. After removal of 2 bases from V and 3 bases from J, the junction contained 5 bases not matched to a gene. The CDR3 runs 15 residues. The germline gives CDR1 LNHNV, CDR2 YYDKDF (reference sequence). The CDR3 bases are TGTGCCACCAGCAGACCCCAGGGGGCAGAAGAGACCCAGTACTTC. Translation: CATSRPQGAEETQYF.

This clonotype was detected only a few times. The V call is TRBV5-4, the J call TRBJ1-1, with D tentatively TRBD1 (5 bases). CDR3 length: 15 amino acids. The V and J ends lost 4 bases and 5 bases respectively, with 18 bases between them. The germline CDR1 and CDR2 sequences are SGHNT and YYREEE (reference sequence). The CDR3 DNA is TGTGCCAGCAGCCGTCCCCTCGGGGGACGGACTGAAGCTTTCTTT. Translated, it gives CASSRPLGGRTEAFF.

At least ten counts were recorded for this clonotype. The chain uses TRBV12-3 or TRBV12-4 and TRBJ2-7, with D perhaps TRBD2 (6 bases). Deletions cut 1 base from V and 7 bases from J, with 17 bases between. The CDR3 consists of 15 residues. CDR3 nucleotide sequence: TGTGCCAGCAGTTTAGACGGGAGCGATACTTTGGAGCAGTACTTC. This encodes CASSLDGSDTLEQYF.

This clonotype was counted many times. The V call is TRBV2, the J call TRBJ2-5; 8 bases match TRBD1. The J segment lost 0 bases and the V segment lost 6 bases, leaving 6 bases of the junction unmatched. The CDR3 spans 15 residues. CDR1 and CDR2 (germline): SNHLY, FYNNEI. Here the CDR3 DNA reads TGTGCCAGCAGCCGACAGGGGTCGTACCAAGAGACCCAGTACTTC. Translating gives CASSRQGSYQETQYF.

Only a few counts were recorded for this clonotype. The CDR3 bases are TGCAGCGTTGAAGACACGAATCAGCCCCAGCATTTT. Translated, it gives CSVEDTNQPQHF. V gene TRBV29-1 combines with J gene TRBJ1-5; D ambiguous. Germline values: CDR1 SQVTM, CDR2 ANQGSEA. V lost 0 bases and J 4 bases, leaving 4 bases between the germline ends. This CDR3 has 12 amino acids.

CDR3 amino acids: CASSSFGTGYQPQHF. The CDR3, as DNA: TGTGCCAGCAGCTCTTTCGGGACAGGGTACCAGCCCCAGCATTTT. V gene TRBV7-2 combines with J gene TRBJ1-5, with 9 bases identical to TRBD1. Germline assignment: CDR1 SGHTA and CDR2 FQGNSA. J lost 7 bases, V lost 4 bases, and 8 bases had no gene match. CDR3 size: 15 residues.

This clonotype has a count of ten or more. V usage is TRBV7-2 and J usage is TRBJ1-2; 7 bases are a match to TRBD1. The CDR3 sequence is 13 residues long. Looked up from germline, CDR1 is SGHTA and CDR2 is FQGNSA. V dropped 6 bases and J dropped 4; count of bases not matched to a gene: 5. The CDR3 spells CASSLGGSYGYTF. Written as DNA, the CDR3 is TGTGCCAGCAGTCTAGGGGGCAGCTATGGCTACACCTTC. Looking up the rest from reference TRBV7-2 and TRBJ1-2 gives the full variable domain: GAGVSQSPSNKVTEKGKDVELRCDPISGHTALYWYRQSLGQGLEFLIYFQGNSAPDKSGLPSDRFSAERTGGSVSTLTIQRTQQEDSAVYLCASSLGGSYGYTFGSGTRLTVV.

The chain is built from TRBV12-3 or TRBV12-4 and TRBJ1-2; 7 positions agree with TRBD1. Germline trimming cut 8 bases from V and 10 bases from J; bases unmatched to any gene: 13. This CDR3 contains 13 residues. The CDR3 nucleotides are TGTGCCAGCCAGCCTGGCACAGGGGATGCCTACACCTTC. It is translated as CASQPGTGDAYTF.

This clonotype was seen at least ten times. This chain uses TRBV10-3 with TRBJ2-2; possibly TRBD1 for D (6 bases). V lost 5 bases and J 1 base, leaving 17 bases between the germline ends. Germline V CDR1 and CDR2: ENHRY, SYGVKD. This CDR3 is built from 17 residues. CDR3 sequence (DNA): TGTGCCATCAGTCAAGACCCAGGGGCGAAGAACACCGGGGAGCTGTTTTTT. It specifies CAISQDPGAKNTGELFF.

This clonotype has just a few counts. The chain combines TRBV7-9 with TRBJ2-5; D unclear. Deletions cut 5 bases from V and 5 bases from J, with 9 bases between. From germline, CDR1 is SEHNR and CDR2 FQNEAQ (reference sequence). This CDR3 comprises 12 residues. The CDR3 reads CASSPLSETQYF. CDR3 DNA: TGTGCCAGCAGCCCTCTGTCGGAGACCCAGTACTTC.

The chain has TRBV29-1 and TRBJ2-7, with D uncertain. This CDR3 spans 12 amino acids. Per germline, CDR1 SQVTM and CDR2 ANQGSEA. V was pared by 0 bases and J by 4 bases, with 7 bases between. The CDR3 bases are TGCAGCGTTGAAGAGGCTTCGTACGAGCAGTACTTC. Its translation: CSVEEASYEQYF.

This clonotype was seen ten or more times. V gene TRBV28 combines with J gene TRBJ2-7; 9 bases align to TRBD1. The CDR3 runs 16 residues. Germline lookup yields CDR1 MDHEN and CDR2 SYDVKM. The V segment lost 7 bases and the J segment 3 bases; nucleotides outside the gene matches: 13. The CDR3 here is CASTPGTGIKIYEQYF. For the CDR3, the DNA is TGTGCCAGCACCCCCGGGACAGGGATTAAAATCTACGAGCAGTACTTC.

A few counts support this clonotype. The chain is built from TRBV18 and TRBJ2-5; no clear D. Germline V lookup: CDR1 KGHSH, CDR2 LQKENI. The CDR3 totals 14 residues. The V end lost 2 bases, the J end lost 0 bases, and 7 bases lay between the germline ends. CDR3 DNA sequence: TGTGCCAGCTCACCAGGCGCCAACCAAGAGACCCAGTACTTC. Translated: CASSPGANQETQYF.

This clonotype was seen many times. The chain is built from TRBV28 and TRBJ1-1; D remains unclear. This CDR3 has 13 amino acids. Germline V CDR1 and CDR2: MDHEN, SYDVKM. V lost 5 bases, J lost 5 bases, and 12 bases lay in between. CDR3 in DNA: TGTGCCAGCAGTCCTGGGAGGATGACTGAAGCTTTCTTT. Translation gives CASSPGRMTEAFF. The variable domain in full, with the rest retrieved from reference TRBV28 and TRBJ1-1, is DVKVTQSSRYLVKRTGEKVFLECVQDMDHENMFWYRQDPGLGLRLIYFSYDVKMKEKGDIPEGYSVSREKKERFSLILESASTNQTSMYLCASSPGRMTEAFFGQGTRLTVV.

V usage is TRBV15 and J usage is TRBJ2-5; TRBD1 matches at 7 bases. Germline values: CDR1 LNHNV, CDR2 YYDKDF (reference sequence). This CDR3 contains 14 residues. V was clipped by 3 bases and J by 6 bases; unmatched bases: 7. The chain's CDR3 is CATSREQGWQTQYF. The CDR3 nucleotides are TGTGCCACCAGCAGGGAACAGGGGTGGCAGACCCAGTACTTC. Using reference TRBV15 and TRBJ2-5 for the parts outside the CDR3, the full variable domain is DAMVIQNPRYQVTQFGKPVTLSCSQTLNHNVMYWYQQKSSQAPKLLFHYYDKDFNNEADTPDNFQSRRPNTSFCFLDIRSPGLGDTAMYLCATSREQGWQTQYFGPGTRLLVL.